Following are 2 T cell receptor beta chains from one sample sequenced in a study of blood T cell repertoires in COVID-19. Sequencing used immunoSEQ multiplex PCR; TCRdb keeps in-frame clones, though not all of them. Of roughly 57,000 clones in the sample, approximately 90% were seen once. The sample taken for sequencing was peripheral blood. Receptors were obtained from a human donor in a cohort sampled during active COVID-19.

The V call is TRBV10-3, the J call TRBJ2-7; D may be TRBD2 (6 bases). The germline V gene encodes CDR1 ENHRY and CDR2 SYGVKD. V was shortened by 6 bases and J by 7 bases, with 16 bases between the two germline ends. CDR3 length: 13 amino acids. This CDR3 is CAIRKDGRGEQYF. The CDR3, as DNA: TGTGCCATCAGGAAGGACGGCCGGGGGGAGCAGTACTTC.

The chain links TRBV12-3 or TRBV12-4 to TRBJ1-2; D gene uncertain. Trimming took off 1 base at V and 6 bases at J, with 9 bases between the two ends. The CDR3 contains 13 residues. The CDR3 region is CASSLGGLDGYTF. The CDR3 DNA reads TGTGCCAGCAGTTTAGGAGGTTTGGATGGCTACACCTTC.